The T cell receptor beta chain described here comes from a study of blood T cell dynamics during melanoma immunotherapy. Time point reported: week 3, after first cycle of checkpoint inhibitor. Trimming cost V 1 base and J 3 bases, with 1 base left between them. The CDR3 has 11 amino acids. The germline V gene encodes CDR1 DFQATT and CDR2 SNEGSKA (reference sequence). The repertoire was sequenced with immunoSEQ multiplex PCR; TCRdb's copy has only in-frame clones and lacks some. In the table there are roughly 20,000 clones, 70% to 90% of which are singletons. This TCR came from a human donor with melanoma. The chain carries TRBV20-1 and TRBJ2-1; D gene uncertain. Sequenced material: blood, taken from a patient treated with checkpoint blockade. The CDR3 spells CSARGYNEQFF. The CDR3 region has the DNA TGCAGTGCTAGAGGCTACAATGAGCAGTTCTTC.